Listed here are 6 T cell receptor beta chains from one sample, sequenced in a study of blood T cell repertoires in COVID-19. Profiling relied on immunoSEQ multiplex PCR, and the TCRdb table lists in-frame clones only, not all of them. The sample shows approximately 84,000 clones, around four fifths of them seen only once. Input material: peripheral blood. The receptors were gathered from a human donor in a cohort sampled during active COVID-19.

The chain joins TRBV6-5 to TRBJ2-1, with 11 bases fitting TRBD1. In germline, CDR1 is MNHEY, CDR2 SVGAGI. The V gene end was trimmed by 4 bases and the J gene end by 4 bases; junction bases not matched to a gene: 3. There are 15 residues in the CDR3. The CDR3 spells CASSSGTGGYNEQFF. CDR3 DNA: TGTGCCAGCAGTTCCGGGACAGGGGGGTACAATGAGCAGTTCTTC.

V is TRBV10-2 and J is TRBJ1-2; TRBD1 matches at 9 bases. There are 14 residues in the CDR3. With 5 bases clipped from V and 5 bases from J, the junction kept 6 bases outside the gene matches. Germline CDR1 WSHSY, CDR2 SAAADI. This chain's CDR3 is CASSRDRAFYGYTF. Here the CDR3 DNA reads TGCGCCAGCAGTAGGGACAGGGCTTTTTATGGCTACACCTTC.

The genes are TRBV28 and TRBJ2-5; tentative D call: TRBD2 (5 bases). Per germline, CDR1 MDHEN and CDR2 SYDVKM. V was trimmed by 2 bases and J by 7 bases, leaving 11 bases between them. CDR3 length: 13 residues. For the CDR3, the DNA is TGTGCCAGCAGTTTAGGCGGGCTAGGGACCCAGTACTTC. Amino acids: CASSLGGLGTQYF.

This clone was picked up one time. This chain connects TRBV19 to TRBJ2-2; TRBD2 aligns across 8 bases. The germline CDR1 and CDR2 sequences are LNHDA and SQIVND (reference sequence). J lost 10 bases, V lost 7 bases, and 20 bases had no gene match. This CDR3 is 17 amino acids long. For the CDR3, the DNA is TGTGCCAGTACCTCACACTATCCCACTAGCGGAAAGGCGGAGCTGTTTTTT. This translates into CASTSHYPTSGKAELFF.

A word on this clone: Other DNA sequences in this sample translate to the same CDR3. CDR3 DNA: TGTGCCAGCAGCTCGACCCGACAGGGCCACGAGCAGTACTTC. Amino acids: CASSSTRQGHEQYF. The chain joins TRBV7-2 to TRBJ2-7, with 7 bases fitting TRBD1. V was pared by 4 bases and J by 5 bases, with 8 bases of the junction left unmatched. The CDR3 spans 14 residues. Germline lookup yields CDR1 SGHTA and CDR2 FQGNSA. Variable domain in full (rest from reference TRBV7-2 and TRBJ2-7): GAGVSQSPSNKVTEKGKDVELRCDPISGHTALYWYRQSLGQGLEFLIYFQGNSAPDKSGLPSDRFSAERTGGSVSTLTIQRTQQEDSAVYLCASSSTRQGHEQYFGPGTRLTVT.

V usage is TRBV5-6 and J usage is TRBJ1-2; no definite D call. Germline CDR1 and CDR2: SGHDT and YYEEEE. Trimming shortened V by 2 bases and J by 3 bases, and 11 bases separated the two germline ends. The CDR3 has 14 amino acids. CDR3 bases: TGTGCCAGCAGCTTTAACGCGGGCTACTATGGCTACACCTTC. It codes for CASSFNAGYYGYTF.